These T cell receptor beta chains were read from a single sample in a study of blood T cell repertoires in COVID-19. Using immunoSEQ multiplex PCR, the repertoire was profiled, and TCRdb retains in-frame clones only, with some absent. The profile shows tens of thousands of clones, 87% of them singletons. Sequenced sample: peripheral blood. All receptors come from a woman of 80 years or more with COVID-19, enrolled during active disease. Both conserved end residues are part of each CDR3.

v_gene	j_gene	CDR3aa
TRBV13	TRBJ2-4	CASSPGTGSPSNIQYF
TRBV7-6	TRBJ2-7	CASSLGPSLPYEQYF
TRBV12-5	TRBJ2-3	CASAFPGTLAQYF
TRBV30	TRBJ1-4	CACQGGRDVLF
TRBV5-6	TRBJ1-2	CASRHTGGGYTF
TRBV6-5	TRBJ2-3	CASSFPGTGVKDTQYF
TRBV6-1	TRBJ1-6	CASSEKGYNSPLHF
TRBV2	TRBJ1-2	CASSVESDYGYTF
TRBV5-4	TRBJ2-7	CASSLVGQGSHEQYF
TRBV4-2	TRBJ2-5	CASSQDPRVQETQYF
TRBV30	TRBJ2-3	CALEGTGGLDTQYF
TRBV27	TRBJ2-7	CASREYPLESYEQYF
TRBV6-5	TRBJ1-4	CASSTGGIYEKLFF
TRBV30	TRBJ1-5	CAWAGTGNQPQHF
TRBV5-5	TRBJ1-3	CASSLRDGGFSGNTIYF
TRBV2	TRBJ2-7	CASVGGSYEQYF
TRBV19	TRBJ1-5	CASSNEQLGVKPQHF
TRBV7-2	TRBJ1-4	CASSLSGPATNEKLFF
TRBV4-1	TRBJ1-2	CASSHVVPTGDYGYTF
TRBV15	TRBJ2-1	CATPIWGDEQFF
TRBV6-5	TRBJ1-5	CASSGRNNQPQHF
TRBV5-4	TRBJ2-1	CASSPGGSYNEQFF
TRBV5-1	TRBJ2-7	CASSLGQVGTDEQYF
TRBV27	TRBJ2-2	CASSSSQGATGELFF
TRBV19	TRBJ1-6	CASSITGSSPLHF
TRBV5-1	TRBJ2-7	CASSLGQSYEQYF
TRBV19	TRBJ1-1	CASRQGQGSEAFF
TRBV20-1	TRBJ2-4	CSAASGGMQYF
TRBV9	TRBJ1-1	CASSSDANTEAFF
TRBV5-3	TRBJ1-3	CARSHSQPSGNTIYF
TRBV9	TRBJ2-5	CASSVEAGGRETQYF
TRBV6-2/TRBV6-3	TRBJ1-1	CASSEQGNTEAFF
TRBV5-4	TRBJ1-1	CASSLPGGSEAFF
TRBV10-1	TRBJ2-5	CASSEKTGMQETQYF
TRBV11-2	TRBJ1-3	CASSGWDRRNTIYF
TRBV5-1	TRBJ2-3	CASSWSTSRSGADTQYF
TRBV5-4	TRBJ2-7	CASSSPIGSGANRDEQYF
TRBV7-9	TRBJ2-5	CASSAGGLETQYF
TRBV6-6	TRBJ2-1	CASIPGQSYNEQFF
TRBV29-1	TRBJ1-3	CSVLVTAGNTIYF
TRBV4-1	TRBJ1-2	CASSQLFTGGDYGYTF
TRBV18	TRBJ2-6	CASSPNHPGSGANVLTF
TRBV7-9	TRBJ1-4	CASSLAQGSREKLFF
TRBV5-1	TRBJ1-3	CASSPGTPGNTIYF
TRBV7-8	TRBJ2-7	CASSLGGGALGYEQYF
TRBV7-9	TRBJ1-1	CASSPPPGVTEAFF
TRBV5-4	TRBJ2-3	CASRGSGGGEDTQYF
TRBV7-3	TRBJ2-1	CASSLGIRGSSDEQFF
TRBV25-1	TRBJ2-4	CASSDPRQGAAKNIQYF
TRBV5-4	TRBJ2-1	CASSPSGNEQFF
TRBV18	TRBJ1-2	CASSPPGTGQLYGYTF
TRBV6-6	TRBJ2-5	CASSQTGERAQYF
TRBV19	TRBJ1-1	CASSIIAGVTEAFF
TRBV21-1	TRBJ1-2	CASSKETPPGTGRANYGYTF
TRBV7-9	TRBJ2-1	CWSGGPFTLPYNEQFF
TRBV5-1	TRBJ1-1	CASSLDRAGTEAFF
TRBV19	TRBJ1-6	CASSSRDRNSPLHF